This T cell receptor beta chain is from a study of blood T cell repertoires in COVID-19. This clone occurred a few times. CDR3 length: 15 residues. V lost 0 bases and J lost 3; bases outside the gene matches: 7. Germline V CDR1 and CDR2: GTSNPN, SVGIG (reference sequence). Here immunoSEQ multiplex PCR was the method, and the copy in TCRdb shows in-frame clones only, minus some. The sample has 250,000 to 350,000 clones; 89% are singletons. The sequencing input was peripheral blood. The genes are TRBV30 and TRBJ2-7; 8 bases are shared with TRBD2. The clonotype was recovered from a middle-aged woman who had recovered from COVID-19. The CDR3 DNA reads TGTGCCTGGAGTGTACGGGAGGGGTCCCTCTACGAGCAGTACTTC. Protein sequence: CAWSVREGSLYEQYF.